The 6 T cell receptor beta chains given below trace back to one sample, sequenced in a study of CXCR3-negative and CXCR3-positive naive CD8 T cells (dated by TCRdb to the late 2010s). Sequenced using a NextSeq 550. The Human TCR Profiling Kit (MiLaboratory) was used to prepare UMI-labeled 5' RACE TRB cDNA libraries. The reads went through TCRdb reprocessing, and each CDR3 protein sequence gets one entry with no DNA. The data table for this sample lists 35,000 to 55,000 distinct CDR3 sequences. The ten most abundant clones make up roughly 2.4% of the sample. Sequencing was done on a sample of naive CXCR3- CD8+ T cells from blood. Sample cell subset or site, as interpreted from the label and publication: CD45RO-CCR7+CD27+CD95- naive CD8+ T cells lacking CXCR3 (TNR3-). The receptors stem from a human donor in good health. Some clones in this sample may be carry-over from other donors' samples.

The chain carries TRBV7-6 and TRBJ1-1. Germline-derived CDR1 and CDR2 are SGHVS and FNYEAQ. The CDR3 loop spans 16 amino acids. Here the CDR3 reads CASSFGTGEGNTEAFF.

V is TRBV29-1 and J is TRBJ2-5. This CDR3 comprises 13 residues. Germline-derived CDR1 and CDR2 are SQVTM and ANQGSEA. The CDR3 spells CSVDFGYQETQYF. Based on the CDR3 plus reference TRBV29-1 and TRBJ2-5, the full variable domain is SAVISQKPSRDICQRGTSLTIQCQVDSQVTMMFWYRQQPGQSLTLIATANQGSEATYESGFVIDKFPISRPNLTFSTLTVSNMSPEDSSIYLCSVDFGYQETQYFGPGTRLLVL.

J is TRBJ2-2 and V is TRBV21-1; TCRdb names TRBD2, which stays unverified in the absence of DNA. TRBV21-1 is shown as a pseudogene. The CDR3 has 17 amino acids. The CDR3: CASSKGPAGGYTGELFF.

The V call is TRBV5-6, the J call TRBJ2-1; TCRdb outputs TRBD2, but without DNA this stays unchecked. CDR1 is SGHDT, CDR2 YYEEEE, per germline. CDR3 length: 16 residues. Here the CDR3 reads CASSLWTSGSGDEQFF.

V and J are TRBV4-1 and TRBJ1-1; the TCRdb call, TRBD1, lacks DNA for checking. The germline V gene has CDR1 MGHRA and CDR2 YSYEKL. The CDR3 runs 12 residues. The CDR3 sequence: CASSPEGDEAFF.

The chain joins TRBV3-1 to TRBJ2-1; the TCRdb D gene call, TRBD2, has no DNA to confirm it. The CDR3 runs 16 residues. CDR1 is LGHDT, CDR2 YNNKEL, per germline (reference sequence). CDR3 region: CASSQEEDSYYNEQFF.